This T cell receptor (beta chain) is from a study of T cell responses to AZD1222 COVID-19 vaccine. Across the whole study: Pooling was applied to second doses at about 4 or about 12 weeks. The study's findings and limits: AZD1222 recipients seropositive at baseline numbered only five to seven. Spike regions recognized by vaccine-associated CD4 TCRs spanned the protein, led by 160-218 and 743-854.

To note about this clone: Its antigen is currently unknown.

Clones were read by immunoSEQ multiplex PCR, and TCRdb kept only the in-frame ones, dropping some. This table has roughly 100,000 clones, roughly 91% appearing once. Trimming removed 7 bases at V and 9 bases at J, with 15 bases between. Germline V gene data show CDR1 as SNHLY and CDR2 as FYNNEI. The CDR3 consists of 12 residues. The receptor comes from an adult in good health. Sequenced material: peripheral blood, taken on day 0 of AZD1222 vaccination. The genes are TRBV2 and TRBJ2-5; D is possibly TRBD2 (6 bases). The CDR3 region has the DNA TGTGCCAGCAAAGGGACTCCCGGGGCCCAGTACTTC. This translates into CASKGTPGAQYF.